This is a list of T cell receptor beta chains from one sample in a study of blood T cell repertoires in COVID-19. Only in-frame clones appear in the TCRdb table, and some are missing; sequencing was by immunoSEQ multiplex PCR. Here the sample spans 130,000 or so clones, 88% being singletons. The sample taken for sequencing was peripheral blood. These receptors originate from a human donor in a cohort sampled during active COVID-19. Each CDR3 is given with its conserved first and last residue. The order of the fields is V gene, clone size, D gene, CDR3 length, J gene, CDR3 DNA, CDR3 protein. A D gene is named only where the DNA matches it firmly. Where a row states a size, it is once, few, many or the class of an expanded clone; other rows omit it.

TRBV5-6,-,-,17,TRBJ2-3,TGTGCCAGCAGCTCCTCCCCACCGGGAGCCAGCACAGATACGCAGTATTTT,CASSSSPPGASTDTQYF
TRBV5-1,-,TRBD1,15,TRBJ2-7,TGCGCCAGCAGCCGGGACAGGGGCGACTCCTACGAGCAGTACTTC,CASSRDRGDSYEQYF
TRBV7-8,-,-,13,TRBJ2-7,TGTGCCAGCAGCTTGGGACTCCGCCTGGAGCAGTACTTC,CASSLGLRLEQYF
TRBV5-1,-,-,15,TRBJ1-3,TGCGCCAGCAGCGACAGATTCGGCTCTGGAAACACCATATATTTT,CASSDRFGSGNTIYF
TRBV9,-,-,11,TRBJ1-1,TGTGCCAGCAGCCCTCAGACTGAAGCTTTCTTT,CASSPQTEAFF
TRBV5-5,-,TRBD2,18,TRBJ2-3,TGTGCCAGCAGCTTGGCTCTAGCGGGGGAACCTTCCACAGATACGCAGTATTTT,CASSLALAGEPSTDTQYF
TRBV6-5,many,-,12,TRBJ2-7,TGTGCCAGCACCGACAGGCCCTACGAGCAGTACTTC,CASTDRPYEQYF
TRBV5-6,-,TRBD1,15,TRBJ2-7,TGTGCCAGCAGCCCATGGGACAGGGCGGAGTCCGAGCAGTACTTC,CASSPWDRAESEQYF
TRBV7-8,-,-,13,TRBJ1-1,TGTGCCAGCAGCTTAGCGAGGAACACTGAAGCTTTCTTT,CASSLARNTEAFF
TRBV21-1,-,-,12,TRBJ2-7,TGTGCCAGCATCCCCCAGGGATGGGAGCAGTACTTC,CASIPQGWEQYF
TRBV27,few,-,12,TRBJ1-5,TGTGCCAGCAGTCTCCCTAATCAGCCCCAGCATTTT,CASSLPNQPQHF
TRBV27,-,-,13,TRBJ2-5,TGTGCCAGCAGGCAGGGCGGCGCGGAGACCCAGTACTTC,CASRQGGAETQYF
TRBV25-1,-,-,16,TRBJ2-6,TGTGCCAGCAGTGGAAGGAGGGGATCTGGGGCCAACGTCCTGACTTTC,CASSGRRGSGANVLTF
TRBV5-4,-,TRBD1,14,TRBJ2-7,TGTGCCAGCAGCTCAACCGGGACAGGGACTGTTAGGTACTTC,CASSSTGTGTVRYF
TRBV28,-,-,13,TRBJ2-1,TGTGCCAGCAGTTTATCGGGATACAATGAGCAGTTCTTC,CASSLSGYNEQFF
TRBV21-1,once,-,13,TRBJ2-7,TGTGCCAGCAGCCCTGGGGACAGCTACGAGCAGTACTTC,CASSPGDSYEQYF
TRBV18,once,TRBD2,17,TRBJ2-1,TGTGCCAGCTCAGCGGGGACTAGCGGGAGCTCCTACAATGAGCAGTTCTTC,CASSAGTSGSSYNEQFF
TRBV11-2,few,-,15,TRBJ2-4,TGTGCCAGCAGCTTAGGTTCTTTAGCCAAAAACATTCAGTACTTC,CASSLGSLAKNIQYF
TRBV9,-,-,13,TRBJ2-3,TGTGCCAGCAGCGTACCGGGTACAGATACGCAGTATTTT,CASSVPGTDTQYF
TRBV18,once,-,14,TRBJ2-3,TGTGCCAGCTCACCACCCGGGGGGCCAGATACGCAGTATTTT,CASSPPGGPDTQYF
TRBV7-2,-,-,18,TRBJ1-5,TGTGCCAGCAGCCCCCGTCCGACAGCCACGGGTGTAATTCAGCCCCAGCATTTT,CASSPRPTATGVIQPQHF
TRBV15,-,TRBD2,18,TRBJ2-1,TGTGCCACCAGCAGAGATTGGGCTAGCGGGAGGCCTTCCGATGAGCAGTTCTTC,CATSRDWASGRPSDEQFF
TRBV4-2,-,TRBD2,15,TRBJ2-7,TGTGCCAGCAGCCGGAGCGGGGCCGACTCCTACGAGCAGTACTTC,CASSRSGADSYEQYF
TRBV5-1,-,TRBD1,16,TRBJ1-3,TGCGCCAGCGCCGACCAGGGACAGGGCTCTGGAAACACCATATATTTT,CASADQGQGSGNTIYF
TRBV4-1,-,TRBD2,16,TRBJ2-7,TGCGCCAGCAGCCAAGTCATGGGGGGGGACCTCTACGAGCAGTACTTC,CASSQVMGGDLYEQYF
TRBV5-1,-,-,15,TRBJ2-1,TGCGCCAGCAGCTTGGGGACAGAACCGAGCAATGAGCAGTTCTTC,CASSLGTEPSNEQFF
TRBV19,-,TRBD2,13,TRBJ2-5,TGTGCCAGTATGGCTAGCGGGAGGGAGACCCAGTACTTC,CASMASGRETQYF
TRBV6-5,-,TRBD1,15,TRBJ2-1,TGTGCCAGCAGTACGGGACAGGGACTCTACAATGAGCAGTTCTTC,CASSTGQGLYNEQFF
TRBV5-1,-,-,12,TRBJ1-2,TGCGCCAGCAGCTTGGAACGGGGAATAAACACCTTC,CASSLERGINTF
TRBV6-5,-,TRBD1,15,TRBJ2-3,TGTGCCAGCAGTTACTCGACAGGGAGCACAGATACGCAGTATTTT,CASSYSTGSTDTQYF
TRBV5-6,-,-,15,TRBJ1-2,TGTGCCAGCAGCTTGGACAGGGTAGAAACTGTTGGCTACACCTTC,CASSLDRVETVGYTF
TRBV27,-,TRBD1,13,TRBJ1-2,TGTGCCAGCAGACCGGGACAGACCTATGGCTACACCTTC,CASRPGQTYGYTF
TRBV12-5,-,TRBD1,13,TRBJ2-3,TGTGCTAGTGGTTTGGGGGACAGGGATACGCAGTATTTT,CASGLGDRDTQYF
TRBV5-6,-,-,13,TRBJ2-2,TGTGCCAGCAGCTTGGGAGGCACCGGGGAGCTGTTTTTT,CASSLGGTGELFF